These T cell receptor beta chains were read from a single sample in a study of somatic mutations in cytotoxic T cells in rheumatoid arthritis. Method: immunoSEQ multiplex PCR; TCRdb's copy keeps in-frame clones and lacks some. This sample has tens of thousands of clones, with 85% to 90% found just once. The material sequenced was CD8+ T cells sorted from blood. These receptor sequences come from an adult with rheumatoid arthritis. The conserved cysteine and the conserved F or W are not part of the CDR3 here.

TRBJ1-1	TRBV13	ASSLGLGTGGAF
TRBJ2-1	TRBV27	ASSLTPGSYNEQF
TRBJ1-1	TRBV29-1	SVDRDIITNTEAF
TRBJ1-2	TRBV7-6	ASSSAGTAGYT
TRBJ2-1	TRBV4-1	ASSPITGGRPNEQF
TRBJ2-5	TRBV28	ASSLRRDSPETQY
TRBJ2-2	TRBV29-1	SVVAFNTGELF
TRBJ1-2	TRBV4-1	ASSQSRQGNGYT
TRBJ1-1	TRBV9	ASSVGGSTEAF
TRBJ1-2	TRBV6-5	ASSWDRTNYGYT
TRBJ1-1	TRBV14	ASSWTVTEAF
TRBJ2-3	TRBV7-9	ASSPDADTQY
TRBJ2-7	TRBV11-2	ASSFGQGLTYEQY
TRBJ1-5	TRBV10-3	AISEYGQPQH
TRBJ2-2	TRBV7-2	ASSLVGLADAPGELF
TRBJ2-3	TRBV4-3	ASSQELAGGLDTQY
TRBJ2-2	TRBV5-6	ASSVRLDSPPGELF
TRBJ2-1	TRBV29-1	SGRDPLSYNEQF
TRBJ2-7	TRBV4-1	ASSQDLPGAEQY
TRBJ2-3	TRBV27	ASGTTPGPNTQY
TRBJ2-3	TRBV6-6	ASRPGAFDTQY
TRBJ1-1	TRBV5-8	ASSGEGWAEAF
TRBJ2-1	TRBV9	ASSEWGTEDNEQF
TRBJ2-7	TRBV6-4	ASRDRPYEQY
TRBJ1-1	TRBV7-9	ASSQGPEAF
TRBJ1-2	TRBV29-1	SVVREFSDGYT
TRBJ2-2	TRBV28	ASSFSLEQSNTGELF
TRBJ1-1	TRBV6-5	ASSLQSGGEAF
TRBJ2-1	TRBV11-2	ASSSPGASFTVDEQF
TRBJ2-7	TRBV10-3	AIKSTGPDEQY
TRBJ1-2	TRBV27	ASSLSPTQGAYYGYT
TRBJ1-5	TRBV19	ASSGIYSNQPQH
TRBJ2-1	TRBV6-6	ASSYDSSYNEQF
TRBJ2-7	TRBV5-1	ASSWDRSYYEQY
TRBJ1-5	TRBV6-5	ASSYSRSNQPQH
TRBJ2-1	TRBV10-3	AIRIHNEQF
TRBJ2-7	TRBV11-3	ASSPPNKNYEQY
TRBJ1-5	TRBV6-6	ASSLTGGGNQPQH
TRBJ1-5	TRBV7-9	ASSLEYSNQPQH
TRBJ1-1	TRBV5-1	ASRLGQPENTEAF
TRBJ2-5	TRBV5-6	ASSWGGDSQETQY
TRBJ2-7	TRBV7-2	ASSLVDSEAYEQY
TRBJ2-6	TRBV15	ATSPDRISGANVLT
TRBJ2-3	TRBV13	ASSSGGGLHISGTDTQY
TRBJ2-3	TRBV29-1	SVVSPGATDTQY
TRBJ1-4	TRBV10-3	AISESPPKDEKLF
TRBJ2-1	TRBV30	AWSVIPEQF
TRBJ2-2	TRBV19	ASSPLAGGPTGELF